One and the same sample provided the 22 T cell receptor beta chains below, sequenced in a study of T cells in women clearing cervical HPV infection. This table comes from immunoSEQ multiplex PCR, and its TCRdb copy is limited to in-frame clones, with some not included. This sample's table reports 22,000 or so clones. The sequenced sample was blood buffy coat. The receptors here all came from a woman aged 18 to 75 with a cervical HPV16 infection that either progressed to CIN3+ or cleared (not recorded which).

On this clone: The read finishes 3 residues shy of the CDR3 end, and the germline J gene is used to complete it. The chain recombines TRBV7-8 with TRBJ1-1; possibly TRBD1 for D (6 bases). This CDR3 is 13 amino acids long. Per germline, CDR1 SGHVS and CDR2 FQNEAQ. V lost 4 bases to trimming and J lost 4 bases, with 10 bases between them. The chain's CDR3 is CASSSQGRTEAFF. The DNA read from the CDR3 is TGTGCCAGCAGCTCCCAGGGGCGCACTGAA. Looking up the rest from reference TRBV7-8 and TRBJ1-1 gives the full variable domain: GAGVSQSPRYKVAKRGQDVALRCDPISGHVSLFWYQQALGQGPEFLTYFQNEAQLDKSGLPSDRFFAERPEGSVSTLKIQRTQQEDSAVYLCASSSQGRTEAFFGQGTRLTVV.

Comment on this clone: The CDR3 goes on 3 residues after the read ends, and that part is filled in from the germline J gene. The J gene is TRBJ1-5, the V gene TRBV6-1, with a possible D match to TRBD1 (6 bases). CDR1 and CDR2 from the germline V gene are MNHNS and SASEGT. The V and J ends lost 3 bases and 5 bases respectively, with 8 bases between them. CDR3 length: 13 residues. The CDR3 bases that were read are TGTGCCAGCAGTGAGGGGGCGGATCAGCCC. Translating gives CASSEGADQP. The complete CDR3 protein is CASSEGADQPQHF.

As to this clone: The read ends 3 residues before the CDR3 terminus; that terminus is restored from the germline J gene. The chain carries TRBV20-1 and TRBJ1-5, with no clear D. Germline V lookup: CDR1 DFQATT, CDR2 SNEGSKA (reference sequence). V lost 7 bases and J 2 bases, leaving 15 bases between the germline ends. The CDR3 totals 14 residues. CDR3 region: CSGEEQSGNQPQHF. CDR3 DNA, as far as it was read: TGCAGTGGTGAGGAACAGTCGGGCAATCAGCCC.

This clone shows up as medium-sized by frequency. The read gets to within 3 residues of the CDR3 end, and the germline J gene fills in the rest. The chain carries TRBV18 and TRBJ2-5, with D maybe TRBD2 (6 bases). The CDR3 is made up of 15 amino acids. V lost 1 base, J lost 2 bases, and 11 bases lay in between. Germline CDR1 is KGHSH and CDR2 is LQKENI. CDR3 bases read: TGTGCCAGCTCACCACGGGGTAGCGGACAAGAGACC. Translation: CASSPRGSGQET. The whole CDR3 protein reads CASSPRGSGQETQYF.

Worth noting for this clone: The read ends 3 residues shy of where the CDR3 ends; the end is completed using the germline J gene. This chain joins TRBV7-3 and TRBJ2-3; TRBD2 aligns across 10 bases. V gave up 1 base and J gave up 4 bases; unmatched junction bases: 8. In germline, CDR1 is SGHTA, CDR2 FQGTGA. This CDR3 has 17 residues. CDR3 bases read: TGTGCCAGCAGCTTAAGTGCTAGCGGGGGTGGCGCAGATACG. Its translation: CASSLSASGGGADT. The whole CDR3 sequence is CASSLSASGGGADTQYF.

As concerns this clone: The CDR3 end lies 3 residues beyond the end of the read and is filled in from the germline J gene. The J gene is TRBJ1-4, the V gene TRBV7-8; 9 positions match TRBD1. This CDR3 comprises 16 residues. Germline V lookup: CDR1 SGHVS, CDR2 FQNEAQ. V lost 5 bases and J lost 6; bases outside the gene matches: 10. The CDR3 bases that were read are TGTGCCAGCAGCCGGATCCGGGACAGGGACGATGAAAAA. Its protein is CASSRIRDRDDEK. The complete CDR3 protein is CASSRIRDRDDEKLFF.

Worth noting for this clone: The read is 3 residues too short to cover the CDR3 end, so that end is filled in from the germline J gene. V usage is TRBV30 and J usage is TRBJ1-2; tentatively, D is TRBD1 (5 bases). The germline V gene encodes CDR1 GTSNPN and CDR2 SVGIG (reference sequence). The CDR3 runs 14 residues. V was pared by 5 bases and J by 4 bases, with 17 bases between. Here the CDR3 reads CAWAPQGRVYGYTF. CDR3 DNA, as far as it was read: TGTGCCTGGGCCCCCCAGGGTCGGGTCTATGGC.

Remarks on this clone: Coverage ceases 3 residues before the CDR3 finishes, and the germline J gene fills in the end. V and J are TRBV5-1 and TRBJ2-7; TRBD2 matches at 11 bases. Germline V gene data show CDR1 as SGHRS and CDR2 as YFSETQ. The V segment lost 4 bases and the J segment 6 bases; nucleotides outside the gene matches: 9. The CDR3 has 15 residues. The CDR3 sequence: CASSNGTSGTSEQYF. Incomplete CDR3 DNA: TGCGCCAGCAGCAACGGGACTAGCGGTACATCCGAG.

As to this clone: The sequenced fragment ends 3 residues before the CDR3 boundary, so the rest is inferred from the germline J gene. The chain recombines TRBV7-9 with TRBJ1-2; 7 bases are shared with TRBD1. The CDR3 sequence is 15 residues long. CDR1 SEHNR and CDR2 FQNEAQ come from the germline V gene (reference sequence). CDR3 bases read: TGTGCCAGCAGCATGCGACAAGGGGGCATTGGGGGC. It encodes CASSMRQGGIGG. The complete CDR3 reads CASSMRQGGIGGYTF.

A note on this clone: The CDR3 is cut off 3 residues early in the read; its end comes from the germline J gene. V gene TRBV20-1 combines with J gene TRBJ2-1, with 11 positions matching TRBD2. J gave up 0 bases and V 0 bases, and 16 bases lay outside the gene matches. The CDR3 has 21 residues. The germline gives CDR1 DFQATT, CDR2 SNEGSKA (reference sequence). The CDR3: CSARERLGGLAGGRSYNEQFF. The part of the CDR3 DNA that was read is TGCAGTGCTAGAGAGAGGCTTGGGGGGCTAGCGGGGGGCCGCTCCTACAATGAG.

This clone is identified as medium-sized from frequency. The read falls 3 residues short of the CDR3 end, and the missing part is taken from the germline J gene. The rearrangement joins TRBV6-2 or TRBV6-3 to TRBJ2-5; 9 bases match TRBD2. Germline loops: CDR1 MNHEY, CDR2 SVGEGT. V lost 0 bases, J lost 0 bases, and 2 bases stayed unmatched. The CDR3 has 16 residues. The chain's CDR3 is CASSYSIAGDQETQYF. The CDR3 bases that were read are TGTGCCAGCAGTTACTCGATAGCGGGGGACCAAGAGACC.

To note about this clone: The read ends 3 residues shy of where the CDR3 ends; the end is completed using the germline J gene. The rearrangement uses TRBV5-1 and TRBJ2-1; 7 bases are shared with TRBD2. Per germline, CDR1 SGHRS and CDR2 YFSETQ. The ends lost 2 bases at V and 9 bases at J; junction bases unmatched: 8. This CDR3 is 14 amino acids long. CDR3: CASSLFGTTGEQFF. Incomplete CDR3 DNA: TGCGCCAGCAGCTTATTCGGGACTACGGGTGAG.

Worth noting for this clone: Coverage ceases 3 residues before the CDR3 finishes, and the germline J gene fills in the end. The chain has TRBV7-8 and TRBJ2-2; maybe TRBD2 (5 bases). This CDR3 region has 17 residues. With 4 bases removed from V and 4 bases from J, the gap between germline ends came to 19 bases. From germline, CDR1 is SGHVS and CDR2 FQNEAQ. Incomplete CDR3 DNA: TGTGCCAGCAGCTCCCGCCCGAGAGCCGAGGGCACCGGGGAG. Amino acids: CASSSRPRAEGTGE. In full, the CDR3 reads CASSSRPRAEGTGELFF. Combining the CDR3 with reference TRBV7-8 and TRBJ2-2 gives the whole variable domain GAGVSQSPRYKVAKRGQDVALRCDPISGHVSLFWYQQALGQGPEFLTYFQNEAQLDKSGLPSDRFFAERPEGSVSTLKIQRTQQEDSAVYLCASSSRPRAEGTGELFFGEGSRLTVL.

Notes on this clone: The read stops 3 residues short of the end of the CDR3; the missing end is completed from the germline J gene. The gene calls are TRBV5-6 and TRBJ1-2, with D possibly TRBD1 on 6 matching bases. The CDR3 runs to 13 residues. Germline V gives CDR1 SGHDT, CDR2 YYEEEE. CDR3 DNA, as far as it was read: TGTGCCAGCAGAGACCCGACAGGAAGGGGC. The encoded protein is CASRDPTGRG. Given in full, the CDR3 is CASRDPTGRGYTF.

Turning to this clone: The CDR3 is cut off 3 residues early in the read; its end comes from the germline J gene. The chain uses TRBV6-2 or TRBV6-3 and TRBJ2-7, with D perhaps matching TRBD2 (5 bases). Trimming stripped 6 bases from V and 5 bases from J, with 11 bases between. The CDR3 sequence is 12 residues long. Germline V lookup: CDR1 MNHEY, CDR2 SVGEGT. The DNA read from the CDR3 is TGTGCCAGCAGCCGCGCGGGTCACGAG. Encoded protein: CASSRAGHE. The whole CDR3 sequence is CASSRAGHEQYF.

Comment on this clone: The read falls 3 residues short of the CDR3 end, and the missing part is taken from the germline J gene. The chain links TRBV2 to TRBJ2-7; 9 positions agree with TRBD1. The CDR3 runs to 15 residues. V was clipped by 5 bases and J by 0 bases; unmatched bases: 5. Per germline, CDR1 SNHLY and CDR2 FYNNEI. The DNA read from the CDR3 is TGTGCCAGCAGTAAGGACAGGGGAAGCTCCTACGAG. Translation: CASSKDRGSSYE. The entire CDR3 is CASSKDRGSSYEQYF.

The covered CDR3 bases are TGTGCCAGCAGCCCGACAGGAAACACC. Translated, it gives CASSPTGNT. The entire CDR3 protein is CASSPTGNTIYF. V and J are TRBV7-9 and TRBJ1-3; D unresolved. The read ends 3 residues before the CDR3 terminus; that terminus is restored from the germline J gene. This CDR3 has 12 amino acids. Trimming removed 5 bases from V and 4 bases from J, with 6 bases in between. Looked up from germline, CDR1 is SEHNR and CDR2 is FQNEAQ (reference sequence).

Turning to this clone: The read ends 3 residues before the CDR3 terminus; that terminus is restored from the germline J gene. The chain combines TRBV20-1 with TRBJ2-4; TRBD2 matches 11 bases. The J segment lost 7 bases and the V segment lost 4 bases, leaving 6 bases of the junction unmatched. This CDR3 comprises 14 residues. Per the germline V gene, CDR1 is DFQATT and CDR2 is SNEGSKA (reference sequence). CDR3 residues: CSANLAGGGNIQYF. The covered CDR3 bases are TGCAGTGCTAACTTAGCGGGGGGGGGTAACATT.

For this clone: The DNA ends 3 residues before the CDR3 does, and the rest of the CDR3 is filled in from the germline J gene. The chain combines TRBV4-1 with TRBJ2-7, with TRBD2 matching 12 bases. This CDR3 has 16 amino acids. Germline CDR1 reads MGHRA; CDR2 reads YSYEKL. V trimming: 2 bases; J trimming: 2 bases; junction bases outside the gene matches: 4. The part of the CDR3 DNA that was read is TGCGCCAGCAGCCAATTCGGACTAGCGGGACCCTACGAG. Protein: CASSQFGLAGPYE. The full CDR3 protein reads CASSQFGLAGPYEQYF.

The part of the CDR3 DNA that was read is TGTGCCAGCAGCTCTATGACAGGGGGCCCAGATACG. This gives the protein CASSSMTGGPDT. The whole CDR3 is CASSSMTGGPDTQYF. The V and J genes are TRBV11-3 and TRBJ2-3; 10 bases match TRBD1. The read terminates 3 residues ahead of where the CDR3 ends, so the germline J gene completes it. The length of the CDR3 is 15 residues. J lost 4 bases, V lost 4 bases, and 5 bases had no gene match. The germline V gene encodes CDR1 SGHNT and CDR2 YENEEA.

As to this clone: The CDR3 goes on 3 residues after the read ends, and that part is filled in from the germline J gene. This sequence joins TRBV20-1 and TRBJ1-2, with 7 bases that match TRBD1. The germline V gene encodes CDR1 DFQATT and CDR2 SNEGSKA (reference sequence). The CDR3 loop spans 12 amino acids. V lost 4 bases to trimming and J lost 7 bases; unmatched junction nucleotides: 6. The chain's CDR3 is CSANEGAFGYTF. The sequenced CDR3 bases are TGCAGTGCTAACGAGGGGGCCTTTGGC.

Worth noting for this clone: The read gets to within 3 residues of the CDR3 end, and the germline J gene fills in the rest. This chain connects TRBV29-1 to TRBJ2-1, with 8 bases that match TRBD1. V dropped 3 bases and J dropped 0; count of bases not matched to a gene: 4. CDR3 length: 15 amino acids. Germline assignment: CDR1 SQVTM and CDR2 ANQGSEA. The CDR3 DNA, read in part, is TGCAGCGTTGATACAGGGGGGAGCTCCTACAATGAG. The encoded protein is CSVDTGGSSYNE. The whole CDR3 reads CSVDTGGSSYNEQFF.